The 29 T cell receptor beta chains below come from one sample, sequenced in a study of control samples from healthy donors and cancer patients. Clones were sequenced by immunoSEQ multiplex PCR, and TCRdb holds only the in-frame ones, with some missing. Of about 180,000 clones listed, 94% are singletons. What was sequenced was blood. The receptors originated from a young woman in good health.

The V call is TRBV6-5, the J call TRBJ1-5; TRBD1 agrees at 7 bases. This CDR3 has 15 residues. Trimming took 3 bases from V and 11 from J; bases not matched to a gene: 13. Per germline, CDR1 MNHEY and CDR2 SVGAGI. The CDR3 loop is CASSYSTGPGWAQHF. Written as DNA, the CDR3 is TGTGCCAGCAGTTATTCGACAGGGCCCGGGTGGGCCCAGCATTTT.

This clone was recorded once. The CDR3 DNA reads as TGTGCCAGCAGTTACTCGGGGGCCGCAAACTACGAGCAGTACTTC. Its protein is CASSYSGAANYEQYF. The V and J genes are TRBV6-2 or TRBV6-3 and TRBJ2-7; possibly TRBD1 for D (6 bases). Germline V CDR1 and CDR2: MNHEY, SVGEGT. The CDR3 sequence is 15 residues long. Trimming removed 0 bases at V and 3 bases at J, with 12 bases between.

This chain uses TRBV12-5 with TRBJ1-2; possible D gene TRBD1, 6 bases. Trimming shortened V by 6 bases and J by 3 bases, and 17 bases separated the two germline ends. This CDR3 has 15 residues. Per the germline V gene, CDR1 is LGHNT and CDR2 is FRNRAP. CDR3 in DNA: TGTGCTAGTGGACCTGGAACCGGACAGTACTATGGCTACACCTTC. Translating gives CASGPGTGQYYGYTF.

The CDR3 nucleotides read TGTGCCAGTAGTGGGAACACAGGGACGTCGGGCTACACCTTC. Translated: CASSGNTGTSGYTF. The chain combines TRBV19 with TRBJ1-2; perhaps TRBD1 as D (6 bases). The CDR3 extends over 14 amino acids. Germline V CDR1 and CDR2: LNHDA, SQIVND (reference sequence). Trimming cost V 5 bases and J 8 bases, with 18 bases left between them.

The chain carries TRBV5-4 and TRBJ2-1; tentatively, D is TRBD2 (5 bases). With 4 bases removed from V and 1 base from J, the gap between germline ends came to 9 bases. The V gene's germline CDR1 is SGHNT and CDR2 YYREEE (reference sequence). The CDR3 is made up of 14 amino acids. The CDR3 spells CASSPGESYNEQFF. CDR3 bases: TGTGCCAGCAGCCCCGGGGAGTCCTACAATGAGCAGTTCTTC.

This rearrangement joins TRBV5-1 to TRBJ2-2, with 7 bases aligning to TRBD1. The CDR3 runs to 18 residues. Germline V gene lookup returns CDR1 SGHRS and CDR2 YFSETQ. Trimming cost V 4 bases and J 0 bases; bases outside gene matches: 12. CDR3 nucleotides: TGCGCCAGCAGCCTCCGGGACAGCCGAACCTCGAACACCGGGGAGCTGTTTTTT. Amino acid sequence: CASSLRDSRTSNTGELFF.

This sequence joins TRBV11-2 and TRBJ1-4, with D perhaps matching TRBD1 (5 bases). The germline V gene has CDR1 SGHAT and CDR2 FQNNGV. V was cut by 2 bases and J by 8 bases, with 9 bases left in between. CDR3 length: 13 residues. CDR3: CASSLMRGEKLFF. The CDR3 DNA is TGTGCCAGCAGCTTAATGAGGGGCGAAAAACTGTTTTTT.

The chain joins TRBV5-4 to TRBJ1-1; D is unresolved. Germline values: CDR1 SGHNT, CDR2 YYREEE (reference sequence). Trimming cost V 1 base and J 6 bases, with 10 bases left between them. The CDR3 covers 13 residues. As DNA, the CDR3 is TGTGCCAGCAGCTTGCTAAGGGTGTCTGAAGCTTTCTTT. Amino acids: CASSLLRVSEAFF. The variable domain in full, completed from reference TRBV5-4 and TRBJ1-1, reads ETGVTQSPTHLIKTRGQQVTLRCSSQSGHNTVSWYQQALGQGPQFIFQYYREEENGRGNFPPRFSGLQFPNYSSELNVNALELDDSALYLCASSLLRVSEAFFGQGTRLTVV.

Concerning this clone itself: At the DNA level, this CDR3 is encoded by other sequences in the same sample as well. The chain uses TRBV10-1 and TRBJ2-3, with D possibly matching TRBD2 (6 bases). V was cut by 3 bases and J by 0 bases, with 10 bases left in between. Germline loops: CDR1 WNHNN, CDR2 SYGVQD (reference sequence). The CDR3 has 15 residues. CDR3 coding DNA: TGCGCCAGCAGTGATAGCGGAGCTAGCACAGATACGCAGTATTTT. Protein product: CASSDSGASTDTQYF.

The chain employs TRBV6-2 or TRBV6-3 and TRBJ2-3; 7 bases fit TRBD2. CDR3 length: 18 residues. J gave up 2 bases and V 5 bases, and 16 bases lay outside the gene matches. Germline V CDR1 and CDR2: MNHEY, SVGEGT. CDR3 sequence reads: CASSLSLAGGSFTDTQYF. CDR3 bases: TGTGCCAGCAGTCTGAGTTTAGCGGGCGGATCATTCACAGATACGCAGTATTTT.

The chain is built from TRBV5-4 and TRBJ2-3; D not resolved. CDR3 size: 13 residues. Germline V gives CDR1 SGHNT, CDR2 YYREEE (reference sequence). Trimming removed 5 bases at V and 4 bases at J, with 11 bases between. The CDR3 here is CASRKEGPDTQYF. CDR3 nucleotides: TGTGCCAGCAGGAAAGAAGGGCCAGATACGCAGTATTTT.

The gene calls are TRBV7-2 and TRBJ1-5; the D is unclear. The germline V and J ends were trimmed by 2 bases and 0 bases, with 2 bases remaining between them. Germline CDR1 SGHTA, CDR2 FQGNSA. The CDR3 extends over 13 amino acids. The CDR3 bases are TGTGCCAGCAGCTTACATAGCAATCAGCCCCAGCATTTT. As protein: CASSLHSNQPQHF.

A word on this clone: The junction shows a germline mismatch at one end, possibly a read error. The rearrangement links TRBV28 to TRBJ2-6; 10 positions match TRBD1. CDR3 length: 21 residues. Germline lookup yields CDR1 MDHEN and CDR2 SYDVKM. CDR3 nucleotides: TGTGCCAGCAGTTTGGGTTATCGGGACAGGGGTGCATACGGTGGGACCAACGTCCTGACTTTC. Encoded protein: CASSLGYRDRGAYGGTNVLTF.

This rearrangement joins TRBV13 to TRBJ1-1, with D possibly matching TRBD1 (6 bases). Trimming left V 4 bases short and J 1 base short, with 7 bases between. Germline V gene lookup returns CDR1 PRHDT and CDR2 FYEKMQ (reference sequence). The CDR3 is 13 amino acids. CDR3 sequence reads: CASSSTGNTEAFF. The CDR3 DNA sequence: TGTGCCAGCAGCTCGACAGGGAACACTGAAGCTTTCTTT. The full variable domain, in which reference TRBV13 and TRBJ1-1 provide the parts outside the CDR3, is AAGVIQSPRHLIKEKRETATLKCYPIPRHDTVYWYQQGPGQDPQFLISFYEKMQSDKGSIPDRFSAQQFSDYHSELNMSSLELGDSALYFCASSSTGNTEAFFGQGTRLTVV.

The CDR3: CASSPPASLPDTQYF. DNA for the CDR3: TGTGCCAGCAGCCCGCCGGCGAGTCTTCCAGATACGCAGTATTTT. This chain joins TRBV7-2 and TRBJ2-3, with unresolved D. The ends were cut back, 5 bases at V and 4 bases at J, with 16 bases in the middle. The CDR3 length is 15 residues. Germline CDR1 SGHTA, CDR2 FQGNSA. Together with reference TRBV7-2 and TRBJ2-3, the CDR3 gives the full variable domain: GAGVSQSPSNKVTEKGKDVELRCDPISGHTALYWYRQSLGQGLEFLIYFQGNSAPDKSGLPSDRFSAERTGGSVSTLTIQRTQQEDSAVYLCASSPPASLPDTQYFGPGTRLTVL.

This clone was seen only once. V is TRBV10-1 and J is TRBJ2-3; D remains unclear. Germline V lookup: CDR1 WNHNN, CDR2 SYGVQD (reference sequence). The V and J ends lost 2 bases and 2 bases respectively, with 2 bases between them. CDR3 length equals 12 residues. CDR3 sequence reads: CASSEDTDTQYF. DNA for the CDR3: TGCGCCAGCAGTGAGGACACAGATACGCAGTATTTT.

V gene TRBV5-4 combines with J gene TRBJ2-7; tentatively, D is TRBD1 (7 bases). Germline V gene lookup returns CDR1 SGHNT and CDR2 YYREEE (reference sequence). The CDR3 totals 16 residues. Trimming removed 4 bases from V and 3 bases from J, with 20 bases in between. The CDR3 bases are TGTGCCAGCAGCAGGGCACGACAGGGAGGTGGCTACGAGCAGTACTTC. Translated, it gives CASSRARQGGGYEQYF.

This clone appeared once. The rearrangement links TRBV19 to TRBJ1-1; 7 positions match TRBD1. The J segment lost 10 bases and the V segment lost 11 bases, leaving 16 bases of the junction unmatched. CDR1 is LNHDA and CDR2 is SQIVND in the germline V gene (reference sequence). The CDR3 has 13 amino acids. The chain's CDR3 is CAAGQVGFMGAFF. The CDR3 bases are TGTGCCGCCGGACAGGTCGGATTTATGGGAGCTTTCTTT.

The chain uses TRBV2 and TRBJ2-3, with 12 bases identical to TRBD2. The germline V gene encodes CDR1 SNHLY and CDR2 FYNNEI. J lost 3 bases, V lost 7 bases, and 8 bases had no gene match. The CDR3 runs to 16 residues. Written as DNA, the CDR3 is TGTGCCAGCACCACTAGGACTAGCGGGGCAACAGATACGCAGTATTTT. Translation gives CASTTRTSGATDTQYF.

The rearrangement links TRBV7-2 to TRBJ1-1; 7 bases match TRBD1. Germline V gives CDR1 SGHTA, CDR2 FQGNSA. The CDR3 consists of 15 residues. Trimming took 5 bases from V and 2 from J; bases not matched to a gene: 8. This CDR3 reads CASSAQQGINTEAFF. CDR3 sequence (DNA): TGTGCCAGCAGCGCCCAACAGGGGATTAACACTGAAGCTTTCTTT.

The chain uses TRBV18 and TRBJ1-2, with D unresolved. V lost 1 base, J lost 3 bases, and 12 bases lay in between. CDR1 and CDR2 from the germline V gene are KGHSH and LQKENI. The CDR3 has 15 residues. CDR3 in amino acids: CASSPREGGHYGYTF. The DNA of the CDR3 is TGTGCCAGCTCACCACGGGAGGGCGGGCACTATGGCTACACCTTC.

With regard to this clone: The junction departs from germline at one end; a sequencing error may be responsible. The chain employs TRBV27 and TRBJ2-7, with a tentative D call TRBD1 (5 bases). This CDR3 comprises 15 residues. Germline V gene lookup returns CDR1 MNHEY and CDR2 SMNVEV (reference sequence). CDR3 protein: CASSLSPRASSEQYF. The CDR3 nucleotides are TGTGCCAGCAGTTTATCACCCAGGGCGTCCTCCGAGCAGTACTTC.

This clone is labeled as medium-sized (0.01 to 0.1%). V and J are TRBV28 and TRBJ2-7, with D tentatively TRBD1 or TRBD2 (5 bases each). Germline loops: CDR1 MDHEN, CDR2 SYDVKM. V lost 5 bases, J lost 5 bases, and 16 bases lay in between. The CDR3 runs 14 residues. The CDR3 DNA sequence: TGTGCCAGCAGTACGGGACGTAGCTTAGACGAGCAGTACTTC. Residues: CASSTGRSLDEQYF.

This chain uses TRBV6-6 with TRBJ2-7; possible D gene TRBD2, 6 bases. CDR1 is MNHNY and CDR2 is SVGAGI in the germline V gene (reference sequence). V lost 5 bases and J 5 bases, leaving 16 bases between the germline ends. The length of the CDR3 is 14 residues. The CDR3 DNA reads as TGTGCCAGCAGTCCTTTGGCTGGAGGGCACGAGCAGTACTTC. It yields the protein CASSPLAGGHEQYF.

The genes are TRBV5-1 and TRBJ2-5; TRBD2 might be the D (6 bases). This CDR3 is 16 amino acids long. Trimming shortened V by 2 bases and J by 4 bases, and 18 bases separated the two germline ends. From germline, CDR1 is SGHRS and CDR2 YFSETQ. CDR3 protein: CASSLSGRSFGETQYF. In DNA, the CDR3 is TGCGCCAGCAGCTTATCAGGGAGGTCGTTTGGAGAGACCCAGTACTTC.

The CDR3 DNA is TGTGCCAGCAGCGGCGAGGCCTCCTACGAGCAGTACTTC. This encodes CASSGEASYEQYF. The chain combines TRBV11-2 with TRBJ2-7; D unresolved. The germline V gene encodes CDR1 SGHAT and CDR2 FQNNGV. The ends were cut back, 5 bases at V and 0 bases at J, with 8 bases in the middle. The CDR3 consists of 13 residues.

This sequence joins TRBV24-1 and TRBJ2-1, with 7 bases aligning to TRBD1. V lost 3 bases to trimming and J lost 4 bases; unmatched junction nucleotides: 8. This CDR3 comprises 16 residues. CDR1 is KGHDR and CDR2 is SFDVKD in the germline V gene. The CDR3 spells CATSDLRQGSYNEQFF. Written as DNA, the CDR3 is TGTGCCACCAGTGATCTCAGACAGGGCTCATACAATGAGCAGTTCTTC.

The V call is TRBV18, the J call TRBJ2-5; 11 bases match TRBD2. The V and J ends lost 3 bases and 5 bases, in that order; junction bases with no gene match: 5. CDR1 KGHSH and CDR2 LQKENI come from the germline V gene. This CDR3 spans 15 amino acids. CDR3 sequence: CASSPLTSGVETQYF. The DNA of the CDR3 is TGTGCCAGCTCACCGCTGACTAGCGGGGTGGAGACCCAGTACTTC.

The chain is built from TRBV24-1 and TRBJ1-2; 7 bases fit TRBD1. The CDR3 covers 13 residues. The germline V gene encodes CDR1 KGHDR and CDR2 SFDVKD. V was clipped by 4 bases and J by 4 bases; unmatched bases: 2. In DNA form, the CDR3 reads TGTGCCACCAGTGAGACAGGGTCCTATGGCTACACCTTC. This encodes CATSETGSYGYTF.